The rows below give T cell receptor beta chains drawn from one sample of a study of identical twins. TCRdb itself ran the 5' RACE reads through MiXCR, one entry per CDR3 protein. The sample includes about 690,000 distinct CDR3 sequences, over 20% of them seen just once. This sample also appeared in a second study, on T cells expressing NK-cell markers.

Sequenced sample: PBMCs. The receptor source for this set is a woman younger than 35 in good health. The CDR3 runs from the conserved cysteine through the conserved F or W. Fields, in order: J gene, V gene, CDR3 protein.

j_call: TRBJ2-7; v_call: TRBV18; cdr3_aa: CASSPRGGSPQGAYEQYF
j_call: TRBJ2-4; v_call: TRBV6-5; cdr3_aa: CASSYSPIKNIQYF
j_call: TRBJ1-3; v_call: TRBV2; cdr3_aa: CASSVSLWDFSGNTIYF
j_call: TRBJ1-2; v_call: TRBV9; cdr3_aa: CASSVGAAYGYTF
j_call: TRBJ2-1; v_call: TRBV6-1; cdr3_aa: CASSSGRGYNEQFF
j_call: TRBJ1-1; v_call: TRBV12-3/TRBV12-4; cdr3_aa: CASSRRGQGVMNTEAFF
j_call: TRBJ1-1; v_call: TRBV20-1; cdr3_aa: CSARGQASTEAFF
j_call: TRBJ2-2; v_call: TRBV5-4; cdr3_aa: CASSKGGNTGELFF
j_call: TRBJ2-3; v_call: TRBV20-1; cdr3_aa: CSARPQGQGADTQYF
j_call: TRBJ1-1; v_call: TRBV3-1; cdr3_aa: CASSQVPWGTEAFF
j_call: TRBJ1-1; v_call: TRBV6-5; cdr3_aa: CASSSGGRVVTEAFF
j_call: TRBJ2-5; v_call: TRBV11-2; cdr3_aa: CASSLGRLAGGYQETQYF
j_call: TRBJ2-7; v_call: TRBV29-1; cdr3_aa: CSVGTEYEQYF
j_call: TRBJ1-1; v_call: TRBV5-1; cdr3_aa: CASSLAGAKAAFF
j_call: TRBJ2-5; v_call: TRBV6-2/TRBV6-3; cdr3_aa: CASSYAGGGQETQYF
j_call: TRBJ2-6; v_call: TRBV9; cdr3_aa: CASSGKPWGGSGANVLTF
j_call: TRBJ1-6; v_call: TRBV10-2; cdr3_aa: CASKDRGSHSPLHF
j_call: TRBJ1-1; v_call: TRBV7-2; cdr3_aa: CASSRVGQPIEAFF
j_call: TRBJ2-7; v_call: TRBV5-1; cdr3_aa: CASSSDRDRGIYEQYF
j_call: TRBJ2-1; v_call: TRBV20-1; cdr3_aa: CSARLRSGGFPTNEQFF
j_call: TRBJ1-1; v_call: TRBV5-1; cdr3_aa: CASRWRGMSPEAFF
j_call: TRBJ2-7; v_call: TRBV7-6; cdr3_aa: CASSLVVVPYEQYF
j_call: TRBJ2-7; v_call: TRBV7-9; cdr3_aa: CASSWTTRDEQYF
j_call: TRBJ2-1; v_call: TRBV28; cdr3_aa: CASNELADEQFF
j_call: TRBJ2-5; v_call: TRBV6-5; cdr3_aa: CASSYNPSGGQETQYF
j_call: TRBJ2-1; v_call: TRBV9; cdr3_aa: CASSVGGTYYNEQFF
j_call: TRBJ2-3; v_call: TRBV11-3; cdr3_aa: CASRPGGLDTQYF
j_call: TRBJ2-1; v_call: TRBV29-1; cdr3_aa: CSVVGLAGGEQFF
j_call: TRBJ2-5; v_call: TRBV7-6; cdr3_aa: CASSLKGDSETQYF
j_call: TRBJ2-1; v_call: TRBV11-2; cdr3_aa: CASTLGLAGVRSYNEQFF
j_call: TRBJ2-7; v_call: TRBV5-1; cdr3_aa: CASSPETSGGPYEQYF
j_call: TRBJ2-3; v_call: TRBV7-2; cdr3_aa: CASSEGRTDTQYF
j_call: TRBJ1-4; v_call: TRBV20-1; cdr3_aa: CSAGRGIEKLFF
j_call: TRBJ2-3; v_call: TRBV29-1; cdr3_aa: CSVLGTSGSDTQYF
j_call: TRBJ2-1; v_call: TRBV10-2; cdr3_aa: CASSERLAANNEQFF
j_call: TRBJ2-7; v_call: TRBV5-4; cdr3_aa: CASSLGGAGDEQYF
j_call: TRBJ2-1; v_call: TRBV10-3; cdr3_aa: CAISVNLAGVNEQFF
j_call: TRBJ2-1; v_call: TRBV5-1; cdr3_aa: CASSFSGDYNEQFF
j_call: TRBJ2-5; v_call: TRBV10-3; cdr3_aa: CAIRSGTQETQYF
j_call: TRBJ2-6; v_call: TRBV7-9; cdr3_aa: CASSATAIRAGANVLTF
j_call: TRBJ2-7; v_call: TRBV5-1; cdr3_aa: CASRQGLSEQYF
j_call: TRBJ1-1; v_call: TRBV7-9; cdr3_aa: CASSLAAIRF
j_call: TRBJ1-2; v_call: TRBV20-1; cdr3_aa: CSARQATAYGYTF
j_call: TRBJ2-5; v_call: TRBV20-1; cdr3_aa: CSASPQGGVTETQYF
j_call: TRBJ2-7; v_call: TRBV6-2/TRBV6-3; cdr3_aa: CASSYGGQVSYEQYF
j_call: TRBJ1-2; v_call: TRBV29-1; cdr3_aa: CSDMGPRYNGYTF
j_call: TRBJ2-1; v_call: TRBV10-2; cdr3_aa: CASYPGTPRRGQFF
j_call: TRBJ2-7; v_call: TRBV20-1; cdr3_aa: CSGYDRGRPGEQYF
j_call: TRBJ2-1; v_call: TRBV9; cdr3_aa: CASSRNPGSYNEQFF
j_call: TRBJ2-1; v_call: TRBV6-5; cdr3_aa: CASSYSGRRRNNEQFF
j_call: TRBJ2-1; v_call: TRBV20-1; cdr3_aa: CSAKPYYNEQFF
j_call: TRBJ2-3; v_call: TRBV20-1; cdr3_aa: CSARVAGGPGTDTQYF
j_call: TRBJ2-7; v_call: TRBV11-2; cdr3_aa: CASSSGGSAYEQYF
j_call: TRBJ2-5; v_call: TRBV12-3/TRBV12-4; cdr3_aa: CASSLIEVEETQYF
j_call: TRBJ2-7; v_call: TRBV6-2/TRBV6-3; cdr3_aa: CASSAATAGVNSYEQYF
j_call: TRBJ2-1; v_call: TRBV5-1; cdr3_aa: CASSLGWEAGDNEQFF
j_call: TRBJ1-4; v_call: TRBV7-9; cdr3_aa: CASSVPGTGHEKLFF
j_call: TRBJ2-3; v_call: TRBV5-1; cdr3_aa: CASRPQGASTDTQYF
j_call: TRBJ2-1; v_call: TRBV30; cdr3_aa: CAWSRAGGWNEQFF